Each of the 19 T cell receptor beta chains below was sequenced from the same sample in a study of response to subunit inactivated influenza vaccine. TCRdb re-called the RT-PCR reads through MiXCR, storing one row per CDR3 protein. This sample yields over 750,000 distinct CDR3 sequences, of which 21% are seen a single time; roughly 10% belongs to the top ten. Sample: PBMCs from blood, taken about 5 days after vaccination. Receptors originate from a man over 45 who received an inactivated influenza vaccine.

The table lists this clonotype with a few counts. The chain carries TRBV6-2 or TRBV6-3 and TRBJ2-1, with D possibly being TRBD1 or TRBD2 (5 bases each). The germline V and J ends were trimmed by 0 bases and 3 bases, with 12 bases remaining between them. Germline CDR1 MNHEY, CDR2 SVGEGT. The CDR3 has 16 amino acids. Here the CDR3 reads CASSYSVRDLYNEQFF. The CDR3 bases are TGTGCCAGCAGTTACTCGGTCCGGGACCTCTACAATGAGCAGTTCTTC.

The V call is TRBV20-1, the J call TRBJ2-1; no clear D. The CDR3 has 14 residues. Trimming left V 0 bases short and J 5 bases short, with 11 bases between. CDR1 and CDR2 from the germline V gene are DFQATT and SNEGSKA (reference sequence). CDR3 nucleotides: TGCAGTGCTAGAGAGGATCTGATAGACAATGAGCAGTTCTTC. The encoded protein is CSAREDLIDNEQFF.

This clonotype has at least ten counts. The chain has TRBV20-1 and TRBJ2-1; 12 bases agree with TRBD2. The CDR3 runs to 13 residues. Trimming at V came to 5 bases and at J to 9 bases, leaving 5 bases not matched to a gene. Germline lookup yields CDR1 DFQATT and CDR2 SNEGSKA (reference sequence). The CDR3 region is CSADPTSGSEQFF. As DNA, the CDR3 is TGCAGTGCTGACCCGACTAGCGGGAGTGAGCAGTTCTTC.

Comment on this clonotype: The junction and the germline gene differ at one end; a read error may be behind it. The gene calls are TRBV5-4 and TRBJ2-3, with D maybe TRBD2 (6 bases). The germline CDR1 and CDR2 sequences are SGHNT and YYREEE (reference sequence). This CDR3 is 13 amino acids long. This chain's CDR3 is CASRLPGLPTEYF. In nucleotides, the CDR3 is TGTGCCAGCAGACTACCGGGACTCCCTACGGAGTATTTT.

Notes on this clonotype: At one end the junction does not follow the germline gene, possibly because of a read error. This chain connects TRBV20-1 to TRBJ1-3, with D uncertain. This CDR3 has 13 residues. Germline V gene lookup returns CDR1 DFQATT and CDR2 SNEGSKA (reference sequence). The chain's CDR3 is CSASYRAGNPIYF. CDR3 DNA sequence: TGCAGTGCTAGTTACCGGGCTGGAAACCCCATATATTTT.

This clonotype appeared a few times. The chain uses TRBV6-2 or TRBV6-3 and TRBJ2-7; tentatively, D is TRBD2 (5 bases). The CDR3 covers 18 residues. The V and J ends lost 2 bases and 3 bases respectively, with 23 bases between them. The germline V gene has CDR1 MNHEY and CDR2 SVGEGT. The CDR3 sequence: CASSYPTQDYPSGYEQYF. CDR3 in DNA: TGTGCCAGCAGTTACCCCACCCAAGACTACCCGAGTGGCTACGAGCAGTACTTC.

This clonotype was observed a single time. This chain's CDR3 is CASSLGRYANGNQPQHF. In DNA form, the CDR3 reads TGTGCCAGCAGTTTAGGCAGGTACGCCAATGGCAATCAGCCCCAGCATTTT. The gene calls are TRBV12-3 or TRBV12-4 and TRBJ1-5, with D unclear. V lost 1 base and J lost 2, with 15 bases in between. The CDR3 is 17 amino acids.

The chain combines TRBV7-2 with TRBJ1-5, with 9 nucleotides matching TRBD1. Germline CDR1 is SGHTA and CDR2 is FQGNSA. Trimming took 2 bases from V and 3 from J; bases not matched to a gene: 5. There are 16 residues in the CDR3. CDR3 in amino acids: CASSLHGTGNNQPQHF. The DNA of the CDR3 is TGTGCCAGCAGCTTACATGGGACAGGGAACAATCAGCCCCAGCATTTT.

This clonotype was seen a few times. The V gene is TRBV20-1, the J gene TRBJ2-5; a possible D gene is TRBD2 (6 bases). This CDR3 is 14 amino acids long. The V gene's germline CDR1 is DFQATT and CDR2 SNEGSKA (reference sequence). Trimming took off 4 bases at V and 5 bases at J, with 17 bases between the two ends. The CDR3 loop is CSATLGWGVETQYF. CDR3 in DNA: TGCAGTGCTACCCTCGGGTGGGGGGTGGAGACCCAGTACTTC.

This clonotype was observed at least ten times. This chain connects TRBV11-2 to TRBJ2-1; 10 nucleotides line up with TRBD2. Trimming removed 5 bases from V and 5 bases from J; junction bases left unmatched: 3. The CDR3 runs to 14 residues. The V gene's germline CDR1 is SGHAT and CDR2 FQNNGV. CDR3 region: CASSLGLADNEQFF. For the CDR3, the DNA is TGTGCCAGCAGCCTCGGACTAGCGGACAATGAGCAGTTCTTC.

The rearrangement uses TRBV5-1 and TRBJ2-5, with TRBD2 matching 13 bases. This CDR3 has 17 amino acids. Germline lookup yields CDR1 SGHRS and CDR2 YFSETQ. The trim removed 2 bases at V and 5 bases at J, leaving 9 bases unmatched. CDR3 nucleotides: TGCGCCAGCAGCTTCGGGACTAGCGGGGTCGGAAGGGAGACCCAGTACTTC. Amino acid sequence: CASSFGTSGVGRETQYF.

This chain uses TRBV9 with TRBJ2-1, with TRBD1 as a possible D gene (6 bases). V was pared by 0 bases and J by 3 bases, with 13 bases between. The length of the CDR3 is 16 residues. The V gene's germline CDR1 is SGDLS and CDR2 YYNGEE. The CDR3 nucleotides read TGTGCCAGCAGCGTAGCTGGGGACACCCTCTACAATGAGCAGTTCTTC. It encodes CASSVAGDTLYNEQFF. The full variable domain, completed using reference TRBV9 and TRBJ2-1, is DSGVTQTPKHLITATGQRVTLRCSPRSGDLSVYWYQQSLDQGLQFLIQYYNGEERAKGNILERFSAQQFPDLHSELNLSSLELGDSALYFCASSVAGDTLYNEQFFGPGTRLTVL.

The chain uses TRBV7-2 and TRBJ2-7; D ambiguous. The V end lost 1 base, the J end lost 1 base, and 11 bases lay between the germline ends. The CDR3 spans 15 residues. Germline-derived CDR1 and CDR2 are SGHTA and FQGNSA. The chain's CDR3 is CASSLGSQVSYEQYF. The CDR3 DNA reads TGTGCCAGCAGCTTAGGGTCCCAGGTTTCCTACGAGCAGTACTTC.

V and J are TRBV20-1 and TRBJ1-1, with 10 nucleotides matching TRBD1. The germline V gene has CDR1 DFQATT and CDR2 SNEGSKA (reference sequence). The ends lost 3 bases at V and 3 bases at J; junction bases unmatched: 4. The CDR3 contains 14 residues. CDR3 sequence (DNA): TGCAGTGCTAGCGAAGGACAGGGGGACACTGAAGCTTTCTTT. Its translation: CSASEGQGDTEAFF.

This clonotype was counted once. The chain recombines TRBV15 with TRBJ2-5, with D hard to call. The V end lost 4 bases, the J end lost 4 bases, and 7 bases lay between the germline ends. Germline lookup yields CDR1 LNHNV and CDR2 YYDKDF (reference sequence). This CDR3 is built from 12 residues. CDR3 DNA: TGTGCCACCAGCAACGCTAGAGAGACCCAGTACTTC. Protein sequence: CATSNARETQYF.

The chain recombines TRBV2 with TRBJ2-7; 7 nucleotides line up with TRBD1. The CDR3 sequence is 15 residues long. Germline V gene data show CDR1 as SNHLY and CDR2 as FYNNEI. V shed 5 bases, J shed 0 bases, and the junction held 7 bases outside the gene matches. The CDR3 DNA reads TGTGCCAGCAGTCCCGACAGGGCAAGCTCCTACGAGCAGTACTTC. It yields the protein CASSPDRASSYEQYF.

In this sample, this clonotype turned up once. This chain's CDR3 is CASSVAGSGKETQYF. For the CDR3, the DNA is TGTGCCAGCAGCGTAGCCGGGAGCGGGAAGGAGACCCAGTACTTC. The chain carries TRBV9 and TRBJ2-5, with 7 bases identical to TRBD2. J was trimmed by 5 bases and V by 0 bases; bases with no gene match: 7. Per germline, CDR1 SGDLS and CDR2 YYNGEE. The CDR3 has 15 residues.

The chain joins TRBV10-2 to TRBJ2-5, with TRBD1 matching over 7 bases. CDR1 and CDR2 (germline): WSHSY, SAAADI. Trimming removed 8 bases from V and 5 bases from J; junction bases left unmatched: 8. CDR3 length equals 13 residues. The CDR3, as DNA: TGCGCCAGCGCCGGGACAGTCGTTGAGACCCAGTACTTC. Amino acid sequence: CASAGTVVETQYF.

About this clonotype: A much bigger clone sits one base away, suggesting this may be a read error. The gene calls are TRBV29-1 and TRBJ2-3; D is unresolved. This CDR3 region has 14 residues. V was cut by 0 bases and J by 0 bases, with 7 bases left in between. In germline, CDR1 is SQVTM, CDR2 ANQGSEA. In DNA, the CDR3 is TGCAGCGTTGAAGAGGTGGGTAGCACAGATACGCAGTATTTT. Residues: CSVEEVGSTDTQYF.